This T cell receptor beta chain was obtained from a study of OX40 agonist ivuxolimab in advanced cancers. Findings and caveats of the study: CD4+ and CD8+ blood T cells expanded clonally by week 6 at 0.1 to 3.0 mg/kg. The investigators did not determine what antigen specificity the expanded peripheral T cells had.

Some clones are missing from TCRdb's copy, which holds only in-frame ones; the method was immunoSEQ multiplex PCR. Among tens of thousands of clones listed, approximately 89% were seen once. CDR1 and CDR2 (germline): MNHEY, SMNVEV (reference sequence). The ends lost 1 base at V and 3 bases at J; junction bases unmatched: 2. The CDR3 is 15 residues long. Regarding this clone: The antigen remains undetermined.

Systemic immunosuppression or a history of autoimmune disease excluded patients. The material was CD4+ or CD8+ T cells sorted from blood, obtained in a trial of the OX40 agonist ivuxolimab. The TCR comes from an adult with an advanced solid tumor such as melanoma, head and neck, liver or kidney cancer. The chain uses TRBV27 and TRBJ2-7; 11 bases agree with TRBD1. DNA for the CDR3: TGTGCCAGCAGTTTATGGGACAGGGGGTTCTACGAGCAGTACTTC. Residues: CASSLWDRGFYEQYF.